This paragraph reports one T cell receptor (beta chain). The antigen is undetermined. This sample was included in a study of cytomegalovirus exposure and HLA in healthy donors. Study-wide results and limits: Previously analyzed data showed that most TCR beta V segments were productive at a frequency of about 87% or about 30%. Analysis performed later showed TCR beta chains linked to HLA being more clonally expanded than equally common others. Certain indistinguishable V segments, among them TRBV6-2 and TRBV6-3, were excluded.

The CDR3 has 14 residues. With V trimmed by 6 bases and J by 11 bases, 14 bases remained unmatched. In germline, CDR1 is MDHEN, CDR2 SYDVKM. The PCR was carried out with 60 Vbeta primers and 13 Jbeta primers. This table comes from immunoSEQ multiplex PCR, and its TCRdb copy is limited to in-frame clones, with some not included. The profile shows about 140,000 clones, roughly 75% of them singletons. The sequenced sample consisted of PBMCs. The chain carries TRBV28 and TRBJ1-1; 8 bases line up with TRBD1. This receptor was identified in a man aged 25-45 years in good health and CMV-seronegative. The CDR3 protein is CASSHSGQGGRAFF. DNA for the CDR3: TGTGCCAGCAGCCACTCAGGACAGGGAGGGAGGGCTTTCTTT.